This T cell receptor (beta chain) was identified in a study of OX40 agonist ivuxolimab in advanced cancers. Clones were read by immunoSEQ multiplex PCR, and TCRdb kept only the in-frame ones, dropping some. Counted here are around 25,000 clones, around 85% occurring once; the ten biggest clones make up around 16%. There are 13 residues in the CDR3. V dropped 4 bases and J dropped 5; count of bases not matched to a gene: 7. Germline V gene data show CDR1 as SQVTM and CDR2 as ANQGSEA. The J gene is TRBJ2-5, the V gene TRBV29-1; 7 positions agree with TRBD1. This sequence originates from an adult with an advanced solid tumor such as melanoma, head and neck, liver or kidney cancer. Sequencing was performed on CD4+ or CD8+ T cells sorted from blood, taken in a trial of the OX40 agonist ivuxolimab. CDR3 sequence: CSVVRGLLETQYF. For the CDR3, the DNA is TGCAGCGTTGTAAGGGGGCTTTTGGAGACCCAGTACTTC.